This entry lists 10 T cell receptor beta chains sequenced from one sample in a study of blood T cell repertoires in COVID-19. Clones were sequenced by immunoSEQ multiplex PCR, and TCRdb holds only the in-frame ones, with some missing. The sample consists of approximately 200,000 clones, roughly 88% of them appearing once. The material sequenced was PBMCs or T cells enriched from blood (not recorded which). Receptors were obtained from a woman under 40 who had recovered from COVID-19.

This sequence joins TRBV18 and TRBJ2-1, with 7 bases lining up with TRBD2. With 2 bases clipped from V and 1 base from J, the junction kept 2 bases outside the gene matches. This CDR3 is built from 15 residues. The germline gives CDR1 KGHSH, CDR2 LQKENI. CDR3 DNA sequence: TGTGCCAGCTCACCAAGGGAGGGGTCCTACAATGAGCAGTTCTTC. Its translation is CASSPREGSYNEQFF.

The chain combines TRBV18 with TRBJ2-5; possibly TRBD2 for D (5 bases). CDR1 and CDR2 (germline): KGHSH, LQKENI. CDR3 length equals 14 residues. V lost 0 bases and J 4 bases, leaving 9 bases between the germline ends. In DNA, the CDR3 is TGTGCCAGCTCACCACCGGACTCACCAGAGACCCAGTACTTC. It codes for CASSPPDSPETQYF.

The rearrangement uses TRBV18 and TRBJ2-1; D might be TRBD1 (6 bases). Deletions cut 2 bases from V and 1 base from J, with 9 bases between. This CDR3 comprises 15 residues. Germline-derived CDR1 and CDR2 are KGHSH and LQKENI. CDR3 loop: CASSPLQGSYNEQFF. For the CDR3, the DNA is TGTGCCAGCTCACCATTACAGGGATCCTACAATGAGCAGTTCTTC.

This clone was seen a single time. The V gene is TRBV24-1, the J gene TRBJ2-1; 10 nucleotides match TRBD1. Trimming took 4 bases from V and 7 from J; bases not matched to a gene: 12. The CDR3 length is 17 residues. CDR1 KGHDR and CDR2 SFDVKD come from the germline V gene. This CDR3 reads CATSEAPGQGGVNEQFF. The CDR3 DNA reads TGTGCCACCAGTGAAGCGCCTGGACAGGGGGGGGTAAATGAGCAGTTCTTC.

The chain uses TRBV28 and TRBJ2-1; D possibly corresponds to TRBD2 (6 bases). Between the trimmed V and J ends, which lost 2 bases and 8 bases, there was a span of 22 bases. The CDR3 is made up of 17 amino acids. Germline V gene lookup returns CDR1 MDHEN and CDR2 SYDVKM. The CDR3 reads CASSLPPSAEAIHEQFF. CDR3 DNA: TGTGCCAGCAGTTTACCTCCTAGCGCGGAGGCGATTCATGAGCAGTTCTTC.

The chain combines TRBV5-1 with TRBJ2-3, with D possibly TRBD1 on 5 matching bases. Germline assignment: CDR1 SGHRS and CDR2 YFSETQ. Trimming pared 4 bases from V and 0 bases from J, leaving 15 bases between. There are 16 residues in the CDR3. The CDR3 coding sequence is TGCGCCAGCAGCCTGACAACCGGACATAGCACAGATACGCAGTATTTT. Translation gives CASSLTTGHSTDTQYF.

This clone came up once. The V gene is TRBV6-4, the J gene TRBJ2-1; 7 bases align to TRBD2. Germline assignment: CDR1 MRHNA and CDR2 SNTAGT. V shed 5 bases, J shed 0 bases, and the junction held 7 bases outside the gene matches. The length of the CDR3 is 16 residues. CDR3 region: CASSPSSSGSYNEQFF. The DNA for the CDR3 is TGTGCCAGCAGTCCCTCTTCTAGCGGCTCCTACAATGAGCAGTTCTTC.

The V and J genes are TRBV2 and TRBJ2-1, with 8 nucleotides matching TRBD2. The germline V gene has CDR1 SNHLY and CDR2 FYNNEI. After removal of 5 bases from V and 6 bases from J, the junction contained 3 bases not matched to a gene. This CDR3 spans 13 amino acids. The CDR3 nucleotides are TGTGCCAGCAGTTTCGGGACTAGCAATGAGCAGTTCTTC. Translated, it gives CASSFGTSNEQFF.

The rearrangement uses TRBV5-1 and TRBJ1-2, with a possible D match to TRBD1 (6 bases). Trimming took 0 bases from V and 8 from J, leaving 8 bases between them. Germline lookup yields CDR1 SGHRS and CDR2 YFSETQ. This CDR3 has 12 residues. The CDR3 region has the DNA TGCGCCAGCAGCTTGGGCAGGGGAGGCTACACCTTC. The encoded protein is CASSLGRGGYTF.

V is TRBV29-1 and J is TRBJ2-1; D may be TRBD2 (5 bases). V gave up 2 bases and J gave up 2 bases, with 7 bases separating them. This CDR3 has 13 amino acids. Germline V gives CDR1 SQVTM, CDR2 ANQGSEA. The CDR3 reads CSVELATYNEQFF. CDR3 in DNA: TGCAGCGTTGAACTAGCCACCTACAATGAGCAGTTCTTC.